This entry features one TCR beta chain sequence. What it binds is not known. This entry comes from a study of neurological immune-mediated disorders. The study, taken as a whole, reports: Association with the multiple sclerosis repertoire cluster was not found for any clinical or MRI feature.

Germline V gives CDR1 MDHEN, CDR2 SYDVKM. The CDR3 has 13 residues. After removal of 3 bases from V and 8 bases from J, the junction contained 6 bases not matched to a gene. Using its own MiXCR run on the 5' RACE reads, TCRdb lists one record per CDR3 protein. The data contain roughly 56,000 distinct CDR3 sequences, under 3.5% of them seen just once; the ten biggest clones take up roughly 6.6%. The receptor's source is a woman aged 55-69 years with multiple sclerosis. Sequencing input: PBMCs. The J gene is TRBJ1-2, the V gene TRBV28, with 7 nucleotides matching TRBD1. The CDR3 sequence is CASSLVRGLGYTF. CDR3 nucleotide sequence: TGTGCCAGCAGTTTGGTGAGGGGGCTCGGCTACACCTTC.